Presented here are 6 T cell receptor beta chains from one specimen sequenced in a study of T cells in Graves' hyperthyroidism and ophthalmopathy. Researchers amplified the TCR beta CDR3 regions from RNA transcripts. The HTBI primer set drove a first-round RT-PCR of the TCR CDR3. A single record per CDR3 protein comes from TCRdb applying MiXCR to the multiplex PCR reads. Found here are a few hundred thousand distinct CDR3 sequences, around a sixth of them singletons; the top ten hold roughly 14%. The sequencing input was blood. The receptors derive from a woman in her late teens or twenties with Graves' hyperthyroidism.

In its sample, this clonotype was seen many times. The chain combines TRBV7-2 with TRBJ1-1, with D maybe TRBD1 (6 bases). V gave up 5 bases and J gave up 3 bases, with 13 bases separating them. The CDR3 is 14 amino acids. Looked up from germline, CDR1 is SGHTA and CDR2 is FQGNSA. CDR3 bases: TGTGCCAGCAGCCGGGGGCCTGGGGACACTGAAGCTTTCTTT. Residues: CASSRGPGDTEAFF.

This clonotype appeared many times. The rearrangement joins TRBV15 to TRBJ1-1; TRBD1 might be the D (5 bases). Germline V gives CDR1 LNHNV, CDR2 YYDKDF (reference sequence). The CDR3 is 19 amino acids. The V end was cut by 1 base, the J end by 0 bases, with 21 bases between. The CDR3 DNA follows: TGTGCCACCAGCAGAGGTTGGGGCAGGGAAGGGATCATGAACACTGAAGCTTTCTTT. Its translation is CATSRGWGREGIMNTEAFF. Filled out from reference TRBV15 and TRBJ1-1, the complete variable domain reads DAMVIQNPRYQVTQFGKPVTLSCSQTLNHNVMYWYQQKSSQAPKLLFHYYDKDFNNEADTPDNFQSRRPNTSFCFLDIRSPGLGDTAMYLCATSRGWGREGIMNTEAFFGQGTRLTVV.

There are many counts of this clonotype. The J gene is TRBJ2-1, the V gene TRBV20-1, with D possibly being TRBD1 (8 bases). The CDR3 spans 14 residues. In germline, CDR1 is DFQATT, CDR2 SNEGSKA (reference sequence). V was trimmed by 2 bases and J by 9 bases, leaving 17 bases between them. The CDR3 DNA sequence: TGCAGTGCTAGACCTGGGACAGGCGGGAGTGAGCAGTTCTTC. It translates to CSARPGTGGSEQFF.

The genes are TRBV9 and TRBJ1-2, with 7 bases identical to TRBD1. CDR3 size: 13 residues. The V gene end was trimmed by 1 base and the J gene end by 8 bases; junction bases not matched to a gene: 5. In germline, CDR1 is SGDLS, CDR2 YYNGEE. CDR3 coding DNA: TGTGCCAGCAGCGTAAAGGGGGCAGAGGGCTACACCTTC. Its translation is CASSVKGAEGYTF.

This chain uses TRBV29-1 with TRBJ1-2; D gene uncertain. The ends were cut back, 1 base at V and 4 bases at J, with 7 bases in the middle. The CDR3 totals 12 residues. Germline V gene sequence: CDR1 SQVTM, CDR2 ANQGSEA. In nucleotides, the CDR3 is TGCAGCGTTGAAGTTCTCAGCTATGGCTACACCTTC. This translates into CSVEVLSYGYTF. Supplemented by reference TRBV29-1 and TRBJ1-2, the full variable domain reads SAVISQKPSRDICQRGTSLTIQCQVDSQVTMMFWYRQQPGQSLTLIATANQGSEATYESGFVIDKFPISRPNLTFSTLTVSNMSPEDSSIYLCSVEVLSYGYTFGSGTRLTVV.

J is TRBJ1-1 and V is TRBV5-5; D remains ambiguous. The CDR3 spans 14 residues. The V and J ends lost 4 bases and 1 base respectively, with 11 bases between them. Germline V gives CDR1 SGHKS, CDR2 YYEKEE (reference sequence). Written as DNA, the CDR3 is TGTGCCAGCAGCAGATCGACCGGGAACACTGAAGCTTTCTTT. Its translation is CASSRSTGNTEAFF.